These 22 T cell receptor beta chains were all obtained from the same sample, sequenced in a study of blood T cell repertoires in COVID-19. The assay was immunoSEQ multiplex PCR, and TCRdb's table has in-frame clones only and misses some. The sample yields about 180,000 clones, approximately 90% seen once. Material for sequencing was peripheral blood. Receptors were obtained from a man in his late teens or twenties who had recovered from COVID-19.

On this clone itself: At one of its ends the junction is not consistent with the germline gene, which may arise from a read error. The rearrangement links TRBV18 to TRBJ2-4; a possible D gene is TRBD2 (6 bases). Germline values: CDR1 KGHSH, CDR2 LQKENI. The CDR3 has 15 residues. The CDR3 spells CASSPPGGQKNIQYF. Written as DNA, the CDR3 is TGTGCCAGCTCCCCACCCGGAGGGCAGAAAAACATTCAGTACTTC.

The chain couples TRBV20-1 to TRBJ1-2, with 8 bases aligning to TRBD1. CDR3 length: 12 amino acids. Germline lookup yields CDR1 DFQATT and CDR2 SNEGSKA (reference sequence). V trimming: 3 bases; J trimming: 8 bases; junction bases outside the gene matches: 5. The CDR3 bases are TGCAGTGCTAGTGGGACAGGCTCCGGCTACACCTTC. This encodes CSASGTGSGYTF.

The J gene is TRBJ2-1, the V gene TRBV29-1, with TRBD1 matching 9 bases. This CDR3 contains 11 residues. With 7 bases clipped from V and 10 bases from J, the junction kept 5 bases outside the gene matches. Germline V lookup: CDR1 SQVTM, CDR2 ANQGSEA. The CDR3 region has the DNA TGCAGCGGAACAGGGGGCCTAGAGCAGTTCTTC. Its protein product is CSGTGGLEQFF.

V and J are TRBV11-2 and TRBJ2-7; a weak D match, TRBD2 (6 bases). Germline V gives CDR1 SGHAT, CDR2 FQNNGV. The CDR3 extends over 14 amino acids. V was shortened by 7 bases and J by 2 bases, with 15 bases between the two germline ends. CDR3 nucleotides: TGTGCCAGCACCCTGGACTACAAGACCTACGAGCAGTACTTC. This sequence encodes CASTLDYKTYEQYF.

The V and J genes are TRBV28 and TRBJ2-7; 13 bases align to TRBD2. This CDR3 is 15 amino acids long. V lost 2 bases to trimming and J lost 9 bases; unmatched junction nucleotides: 7. Germline V CDR1 and CDR2: MDHEN, SYDVKM. The CDR3 reads CASSLRTSGRGGQYF. CDR3 sequence (DNA): TGTGCCAGCAGTTTACGGACTAGCGGGAGAGGGGGGCAGTACTTC. The full variable domain, completed using reference TRBV28 and TRBJ2-7, is DVKVTQSSRYLVKRTGEKVFLECVQDMDHENMFWYRQDPGLGLRLIYFSYDVKMKEKGDIPEGYSVSREKKERFSLILESASTNQTSMYLCASSLRTSGRGGQYFGPGTRLTVT.

This chain joins TRBV7-2 and TRBJ2-7; 10 nucleotides line up with TRBD2. Germline CDR1 and CDR2: SGHTA and FQGNSA. The CDR3 extends over 16 amino acids. Trimming cost V 1 base and J 4 bases; bases outside gene matches: 7. The CDR3 region has the DNA TGTGCCAGCAGCTTAGAGTCTAGCGGGAGAGGGTACGAGCAGTACTTC. Translation gives CASSLESSGRGYEQYF.

V and J are TRBV6-2 or TRBV6-3 and TRBJ2-7, with TRBD2 as a possible D gene (6 bases). This CDR3 has 16 residues. V was trimmed by 4 bases and J by 0 bases, leaving 16 bases between them. Per the germline V gene, CDR1 is MNHEY and CDR2 is SVGEGT. DNA of the CDR3: TGTGCCAGCAGTTCCCCAGGGCGGGAAGTCTCCTACGAGCAGTACTTC. It specifies CASSSPGREVSYEQYF.

The chain uses TRBV5-1 and TRBJ2-1; 8 bases fit TRBD2. The CDR3 length is 17 residues. In germline, CDR1 is SGHRS, CDR2 YFSETQ. V shed 6 bases, J shed 7 bases, and the junction held 18 bases outside the gene matches. Here the CDR3 DNA reads TGCGCCAGCACCACGGGCTTGGGCGGGAGGATGGGGAATGAGCAGTTCTTC. This gives the protein CASTTGLGGRMGNEQFF.

The CDR3 loop reads CASSPSAGGPTDTQYF. The CDR3 coding sequence is TGCGCCAGCAGCCCCTCCGCGGGAGGCCCCACAGATACGCAGTATTTT. The V and J genes are TRBV5-1 and TRBJ2-3, with TRBD2 identical over 8 bases. The CDR3 sequence is 16 residues long. Germline trimming cut 4 bases from V and 2 bases from J; bases unmatched to any gene: 9. Germline CDR1 and CDR2: SGHRS and YFSETQ.

This clone was observed a single time. The chain couples TRBV7-9 to TRBJ2-2; 10 bases are shared with TRBD2. Germline V lookup: CDR1 SEHNR, CDR2 FQNEAQ (reference sequence). The CDR3 spans 17 residues. Losses at the gene ends were 4 bases for V and 2 bases for J; bases not matched to a gene: 7. The DNA of the CDR3 is TGTGCCAGCAGCTACGGGACTAGCGAATTAAACACCGGGGAGCTGTTTTTT. Encoded protein: CASSYGTSELNTGELFF.

The rearrangement uses TRBV19 and TRBJ2-5, with 8 bases aligning to TRBD1. Germline V gives CDR1 LNHDA, CDR2 SQIVND (reference sequence). J gave up 5 bases and V 6 bases, and 5 bases lay outside the gene matches. The CDR3 consists of 13 residues. CDR3 DNA sequence: TGTGCCAGTAGGAGGACAGGGAGTGAGACCCAGTACTTC. Translation gives CASRRTGSETQYF.

This clone was seen once. The chain employs TRBV7-3 and TRBJ2-7; 10 nucleotides match TRBD1. Germline values: CDR1 SGHTA, CDR2 FQGTGA. After removal of 5 bases from V and 2 bases from J, the junction contained 6 bases not matched to a gene. The CDR3 length is 15 residues. CDR3 amino acids: CASSVTGTGAYEQYF. The CDR3 region has the DNA TGTGCCAGCAGCGTCACCGGGACAGGGGCCTACGAGCAGTACTTC.

In this sample, this clone turned up once. The V gene is TRBV14, the J gene TRBJ2-7, with D unresolved. There are 13 residues in the CDR3. V shed 6 bases and J shed 2 bases, with 11 bases lying between them. Germline-derived CDR1 and CDR2 are SGHDN and FVKESK. The CDR3 nucleotides are TGTGCCAGCAGTCCCCACCCAGCCTACGAGCAGTACTTC. It yields the protein CASSPHPAYEQYF.

This CDR3 reads CASSHSGSYEQYF. The CDR3 DNA follows: TGTGCCAGCAGCCATTCGGGCTCCTACGAGCAGTACTTC. The V gene is TRBV7-2, the J gene TRBJ2-7; no definite D call. This CDR3 has 13 residues. The ends were cut back, 5 bases at V and 0 bases at J, with 8 bases in the middle. CDR1 is SGHTA and CDR2 is FQGNSA in the germline V gene.

The chain joins TRBV2 to TRBJ2-1; 7 bases match TRBD1. V was pared by 7 bases and J by 1 base, with 7 bases of the junction left unmatched. Germline assignment: CDR1 SNHLY and CDR2 FYNNEI. The length of the CDR3 is 15 residues. In DNA, the CDR3 is TGTGCCAGCACAGTACAGGGGTTGTCCTACAATGAGCAGTTCTTC. It codes for CASTVQGLSYNEQFF.

This sequence joins TRBV6-5 and TRBJ2-3, with 9 bases lining up with TRBD2. CDR3 length: 13 residues. The V and J ends lost 2 bases and 6 bases, in that order; junction bases with no gene match: 0. Germline CDR1 and CDR2: MNHEY and SVGAGI. CDR3 sequence reads: CASSYAGGDTQYF. CDR3 DNA: TGTGCCAGCAGTTACGCGGGGGGGGATACGCAGTATTTT.

This clone was picked up one time. CDR3 protein: CASSLELWESHEQFF. CDR3 sequence (DNA): TGTGCCAGCAGCTTAGAATTGTGGGAGTCACATGAGCAGTTCTTC. The chain employs TRBV11-2 and TRBJ2-1, with TRBD2 as a possible D gene (5 bases). There are 15 residues in the CDR3. Germline CDR1 SGHAT, CDR2 FQNNGV. Trimming took off 0 bases at V and 8 bases at J, with 14 bases between the two ends.

V usage is TRBV7-9 and J usage is TRBJ1-6; 7 bases align to TRBD1. The V and J ends lost 7 bases and 9 bases, in that order; junction bases with no gene match: 9. Germline loops: CDR1 SEHNR, CDR2 FQNEAQ (reference sequence). CDR3 length equals 14 residues. For the CDR3, the DNA is TGTGCCAGCACCAATACAGGGGAGGCTTCACCCCTCCACTTT. Amino acids: CASTNTGEASPLHF.

DNA of the CDR3: TGTGCCAGCAGCTTAGCCGGGACAGGGTCGGGCGGGGAGCTGTTTTTT. This codes for CASSLAGTGSGGELFF. The V and J genes are TRBV7-8 and TRBJ2-2; 9 bases align to TRBD1. V was clipped by 0 bases and J by 7 bases; unmatched bases: 6. This CDR3 has 16 amino acids. The germline CDR1 and CDR2 sequences are SGHVS and FQNEAQ.

This clone was seen more than once but under ten times. The V and J genes are TRBV10-2 and TRBJ1-6; D gene ambiguous. The germline gives CDR1 WSHSY, CDR2 SAAADI. Trimming cost V 0 bases and J 9 bases, with 9 bases left between them. The CDR3 has 14 amino acids. CDR3 coding DNA: TGCGCCAGCAGTGAGTCGAACGGGATTTCACCCCTCCACTTT. It codes for CASSESNGISPLHF.

V is TRBV5-1 and J is TRBJ2-1; TRBD2 matches at 10 bases. Per the germline V gene, CDR1 is SGHRS and CDR2 is YFSETQ. V lost 0 bases, J lost 6 bases, and 6 bases stayed unmatched. This CDR3 is 16 amino acids long. DNA of the CDR3: TGCGCCAGCAGCTTGGCGTCTAGCGGGAGTGGCAATGAGCAGTTCTTC. Its protein product is CASSLASSGSGNEQFF.

The chain employs TRBV19 and TRBJ1-5, with TRBD1 as a possible D gene (6 bases). V was trimmed by 8 bases and J by 6 bases, leaving 11 bases between them. Germline CDR1 and CDR2: LNHDA and SQIVND (reference sequence). CDR3 size: 12 residues. The CDR3 here is CASPDRTQPQHF. The CDR3 DNA is TGTGCCAGTCCCGACAGGACTCAGCCCCAGCATTTT. Drawing the rest from reference TRBV19 and TRBJ1-5, the complete variable domain is DGGITQSPKYLFRKEGQNVTLSCEQNLNHDAMYWYRQDPGQGLRLIYYSQIVNDFQKGDIAEGYSVSREKKESFPLTVTSAQKNPTAFYLCASPDRTQPQHFGDGTRLSIL.